The source of this T cell receptor beta chain is a study of memory CD4+ T cells and cytomegalovirus serostatus (dated by TCRdb to between 2018 and 2020). With respect to the entire study: A total of some 35 healthy Belgian adults, of whom 9 were CMV seropositive and about 25 were CMV seronegative, were included in the cohort. CD4+ memory TCRbeta repertoires of a Belgian cohort with known cytomegalovirus serostatus were sequenced in order to replicate a published TCR-based CMV serostatus classifier.

A word on this clone: Its specific antigen is unknown. No much larger clonotype is one base removed from it; base qualities were not supplied.

Single viable CD3+CD4+CD8-CD45RO+ cells were sorted as memory CD4+ T cells on a FACSAria II. To determine CMV serostatus, a Roche Elecsys assay was used that detects serum IgG against CMV pp150, pp28, p38 and p52. After thawing, total CD4+ T cells were enriched by positive selection with CD4 magnetic microbeads. The samples came from a different study that was designed specifically to examine the CD4+ T cell memory repertoire. Peripheral blood mononuclear cells were isolated and cryopreserved according to standard operating procedures, and serum was kept at -80 degrees C. The staining relied on CD3-PerCP (BW264/56), CD4-APC (RPA-T4), CD45RO-PE (UCHT1) and CD8-Pacific Orange (3B5) antibodies, and Sytox blue was used to exclude non-viable cells. Study-wide conclusions, independent of this receptor: On the Belgian cohort, the classifier based on the original framework reached a median bootstrapped AUC of 0.95, with a 95% CI of 0.76-1.00. The results were read as suggesting that the CMV-associated TCR signature is, for the most part, present in the CD4+ memory repertoire. Among the 164 previously reported CMV-associated TCRbeta sequences, some 67 showed up in the CD4+ memory repertoires, with each one found in between one and five individuals. For CMV serostatus prediction, a median bootstrapped AUC of about 0.96 was reached with the original framework, and a median bootstrapped AUC of about 0.89 was reached with a US-trained random forest. Only CD4+CD45RO+ memory cells were sequenced, in contrast to the original study, which included naive and memory CD4+ and CD8+ populations.

Genomic DNA was extracted from sorted cells with the Quick-DNA Microprep Kit. Amplification of TCRbeta DNA was done with the immunoSEQ hsTCRbeta kit, following the protocol from the manufacturer. An Illumina MiSeq instrument was used to sequence the TCRbeta libraries. The authors' pipeline ran thus. Removing out-of-frame sequences left some 2.4 million distinct TCRbeta sequences, an average of about 67,000 per individual. Each individual was scored according to the count of over 150 previously reported CMV-associated TCRbeta sequences and the total productive distinct TCRbeta count. A beta-binomial model was reimplemented in Python, and scikit-learn random forests with default parameters were trained on data from the US cohort. Classifier performance on the Belgian cohort was reported as the median AUC with percentile confidence intervals calculated over 10,000 bootstrap iterations. TCRdb provides this immuneACCESS table in a form limited to in-frame rearrangements. Some clones are lacking; in checked studies, under half of them reflect an unresolved V gene, and why the rest are absent is not known. V, J and clone size reflect that table, while D and trimming were determined from the DNA. This sample is represented by about 60,000 clones; approximately 77% of them were singletons. The ten largest make up about 0.5% of the sample.

The sample was memory CD4+ T cells from blood. This clonotype originated in an adult in good health and CMV-seronegative. Some clones in this sample may be carry-over from other donors' samples.

The DNA sequence is TGTGCCAGTAGCCGATCGGGACAGATCTATAGCAATCAGCCCCAGCATTTT. Its product reads: CASSRSGQIYSNQPQHF. The chain is assembled from TRBV19 and TRBJ1-5; 7 central nucleotides agree with TRBD1. Via the germline V gene (reference sequence), CDR1 is LNHDA and CDR2 SQIVND. The V end gives up 6 bases and the J end 0 bases, leaving 11 bases in the junction not matched to a gene. There are 17 amino acids in the CDR3, from cysteine to phenylalanine inclusive. Only CDR3 DNA remains: 51 bases, in frame from the first base.